In its sample, the clone carrying this T cell receptor (beta chain) ranks as medium-sized (0.01 to 0.1%). Its antigen is not identified. In germline, CDR1 is MDHEN, CDR2 SYDVKM. The CDR3 sequence is 16 residues long. Trimming at V came to 7 bases and at J to 2 bases, leaving 14 bases not matched to a gene. The genomic DNA of each subset was split evenly across several immunoSEQ plates. The protocol was immunoSEQ multiplex PCR, while the TCRdb copy is restricted to in-frame clones and leaves out a portion. The sample has approximately 98,000 clones; 55% to 70% are singletons. These data are taken from a study of shared clonotypes between healthy human individuals. Regarding the study as a whole: Rarefaction showed that sequencing of sorted subsets was incomplete (despite large depth).

The rearrangement joins TRBV28 to TRBJ2-7; 7 bases are a match to TRBD2. The sequence derives from a woman younger than 45 in good health. Input material: memory CD8+ T cells sorted from blood. The subset is: CD45RO+ cells pooled with CCR7-negative TemRA cells. The CDR3 DNA sequence: TGTGCCAGCAACCCCAACCCGGGGGGATCCACCTACGAGCAGTACTTC. The encoded protein is CASNPNPGGSTYEQYF.